This TCR beta chain was found in a study of cytomegalovirus exposure and HLA in healthy donors. A remark on this clone: What it binds is not known.

PCR amplification relied on 60 Vbeta primers (plus 13 Jbeta primers). Study processing details: About 12 million shared chains were among the 60 million to 80 million unique TCR beta chains that a later analysis counted. Profiled with immunoSEQ multiplex PCR; TCRdb holds only in-frame clones, not every one. V, J and clone size were drawn from that table, and D and trimming were deduced from the DNA. Found here are about 160,000 clones, approximately 80% of them singletons; the top ten hold around 9.8%. Overall study findings and caveats: TCR beta V segments were, for the most part, productive about 90% or about 30% of the time in an earlier analysis. Despite most TCR sequences being rare, some public TCRs occurred in many donors. Presence/absence analyses assumed roughly uniform sequencing depth across donors, which may not hold.

CDR1 and CDR2 from the germline V gene are SGDLS and YYNGEE. The junction had 13 bases not matched to a gene; V was cut back by 4 bases and J by 6 bases. The CDR3 has 16 residues. The sequencing sample was made of PBMCs. This clonotype was obtained from a man aged 18 to 30 in good health and CMV-seropositive. This chain links TRBV9 with TRBJ2-3; 8 bases line up with TRBD1. The chain's CDR3 is CASSPSGTGTRDTQYF. Here the CDR3 DNA reads TGTGCCAGCAGCCCATCCGGGACAGGCACTCGGGATACGCAGTATTTT.